These T cell receptor beta chains were read from a single sample in a study of blood T cell repertoires in COVID-19. The method was immunoSEQ multiplex PCR; TCRdb's version includes in-frame clones alone and lacks a portion of them. Among 200,000 to 250,000 clones, about 82% were seen once, and the ten largest hold 10%. Input material: peripheral blood. The source is a woman of 80 years or more with acute or convalescent COVID-19. Each CDR3 is given with its conserved first and last residue. Each record gives: J gene, D gene, V gene, clone size, CDR3 protein, CDR3 DNA. A D gene is named only where the DNA matches it firmly. A row's size may be missing; if present it is once, few, many or a size class.

J: TRBJ1-2
D: TRBD1
V: TRBV2
size: -
CDR3: CASSGTGGTGYTF
DNA: TGTGCCAGCAGTGGGACAGGGGGTACTGGCTACACCTTC

J: TRBJ1-2
D: -
V: TRBV6-5
size: -
CDR3: CASSYSRGGDYGYTF
DNA: TGTGCCAGCAGTTACTCCCGGGGGGGGGACTATGGCTACACCTTC

J: TRBJ2-7
D: -
V: TRBV27
size: few
CDR3: CASSLNARGAGVYEQYF
DNA: TGTGCCAGCAGTTTAAATGCCCGGGGGGCGGGGGTCTACGAGCAGTACTTC

J: TRBJ1-5
D: -
V: TRBV4-1
size: -
CDR3: CASSQERPGSNQPQHF
DNA: TGCGCCAGCAGCCAAGAAAGGCCCGGGTCGAATCAGCCCCAGCATTTT

J: TRBJ1-3
D: -
V: TRBV30
size: -
CDR3: CAWGGTRAGNTIYF
DNA: TGTGCCTGGGGAGGGACAAGAGCTGGAAACACCATATATTTT

J: TRBJ2-7
D: -
V: TRBV4-1
size: -
CDR3: CASSPILRLREQYF
DNA: TGCGCCAGCAGCCCGATATTACGACTACGGGAGCAGTACTTC

J: TRBJ1-4
D: -
V: TRBV28
size: few
CDR3: CASSPRRVEKLFF
DNA: TGTGCCAGCAGCCCGAGGAGGGTTGAAAAACTGTTTTTT

J: TRBJ2-2
D: TRBD2
V: TRBV2
size: -
CDR3: CASKTSVNTGELFF
DNA: TGTGCCAGCAAGACTAGCGTGAACACCGGGGAGCTGTTTTTT

J: TRBJ2-3
D: TRBD2
V: TRBV19
size: once
CDR3: CASTEGTSGVDTQYF
DNA: TGTGCCAGTACCGAAGGGACTAGCGGGGTGGATACGCAGTATTTT

J: TRBJ2-7
D: TRBD1
V: TRBV7-2
size: -
CDR3: CASSSTRGGQGSYEQYF
DNA: TGTGCCAGCAGCTCAACCCGTGGGGGACAGGGGTCCTACGAGCAGTACTTC

J: TRBJ2-7
D: -
V: TRBV11-2
size: once
CDR3: CASSLVGPAPYEQYF
DNA: TGTGCCAGCAGTCTAGTGGGGCCAGCCCCCTACGAGCAGTACTTC

J: TRBJ2-3
D: TRBD2
V: TRBV5-6
size: few
CDR3: CASSSLAASSTDTQYF
DNA: TGTGCCAGCAGCTCACTAGCGGCCTCTAGCACAGATACGCAGTATTTT

J: TRBJ2-1
D: -
V: TRBV11-2
size: -
CDR3: CASSPGTPNNEQFF
DNA: TGTGCCAGCAGCCCCGGGACACCAAACAATGAGCAGTTCTTC

J: TRBJ1-1
D: -
V: TRBV12-3/TRBV12-4
size: -
CDR3: CASRDTVTEAFF
DNA: TGTGCCAGCAGGGACACGGTGACCGAAGCTTTCTTT

J: TRBJ1-3
D: -
V: TRBV19
size: -
CDR3: CASTPQVNSGNTIYF
DNA: TGTGCCAGTACCCCGCAGGTTAACTCTGGAAACACCATATATTTT